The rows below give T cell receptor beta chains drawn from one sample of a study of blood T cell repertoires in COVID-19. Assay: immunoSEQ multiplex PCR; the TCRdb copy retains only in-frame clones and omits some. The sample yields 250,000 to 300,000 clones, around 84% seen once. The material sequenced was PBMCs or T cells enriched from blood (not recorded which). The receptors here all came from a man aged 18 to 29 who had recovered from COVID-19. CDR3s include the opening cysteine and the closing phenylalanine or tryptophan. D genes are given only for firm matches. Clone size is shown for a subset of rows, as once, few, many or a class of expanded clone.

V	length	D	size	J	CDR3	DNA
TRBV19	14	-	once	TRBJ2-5	CASSRQKLQETQYF	TGTGCCAGTAGTCGACAGAAACTCCAAGAGACCCAGTACTTC
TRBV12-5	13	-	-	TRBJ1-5	CASGPTGNQPQHF	TGTGCTAGTGGTCCTACTGGCAATCAGCCCCAGCATTTT
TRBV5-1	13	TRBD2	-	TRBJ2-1	CASSLGGSNEQFF	TGCGCCAGCAGCTTGGGCGGGAGCAATGAGCAGTTCTTC
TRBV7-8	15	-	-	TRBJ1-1	CASSLAGVLDTEAFF	TGTGCCAGCAGCTTAGCTGGAGTCTTGGACACTGAAGCTTTCTTT
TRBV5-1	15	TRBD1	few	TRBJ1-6	CASSWGQGYNSPLHF	TGCGCCAGCAGCTGGGGACAGGGGTATAATTCACCCCTCCACTTT
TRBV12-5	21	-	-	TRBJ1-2	CASGLFPLPPRVGGQNYGYTF	TGTGCTAGTGGTTTGTTTCCGCTCCCGCCGCGGGTCGGAGGGCAGAACTATGGCTACACCTTC
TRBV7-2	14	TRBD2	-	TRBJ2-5	CASRPGLAQETQYF	TGTGCCAGCAGGCCTGGACTAGCGCAAGAGACCCAGTACTTC
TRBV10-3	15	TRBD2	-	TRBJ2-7	CAISLTSGDYYEQYF	TGTGCCATCAGTTTAACTAGCGGGGATTACTACGAGCAGTACTTC
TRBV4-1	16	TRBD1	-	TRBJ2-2	CASSQTGPFGAGELFF	TGCGCCAGCAGCCAGACAGGGCCATTCGGGGCCGGGGAGCTGTTTTTT
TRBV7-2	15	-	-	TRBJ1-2	CASSQDLTGIYGYTF	TGTGCCAGCAGCCAAGACCTGACAGGAATCTATGGCTACACCTTC
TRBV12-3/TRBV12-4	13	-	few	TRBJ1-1	CASSYTVNTEAFF	TGTGCCAGCAGTTATACAGTTAACACTGAAGCTTTCTTT
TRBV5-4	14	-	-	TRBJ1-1	CASSLAGGGAEAFF	TGTGCCAGCAGCTTGGCCGGGGGTGGGGCTGAAGCTTTCTTT
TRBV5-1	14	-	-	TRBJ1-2	CASSLEGDYYGYTF	TGCGCCAGCAGCTTGGAAGGGGATTACTATGGCTACACCTTC
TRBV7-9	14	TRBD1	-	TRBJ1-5	CASSDDRGNQPQHF	TGTGCCAGCAGCGACGACAGGGGCAATCAGCCCCAGCATTTT
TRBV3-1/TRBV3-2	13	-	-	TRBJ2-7	CASSQQGIHEQYF	TGTGCCAGCAGCCAACAGGGAATCCACGAGCAGTACTTC
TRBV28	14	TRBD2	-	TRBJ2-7	CASTGSGLAYEQYF	TGTGCCAGCACGGGCTCGGGACTAGCCTACGAGCAGTACTTC
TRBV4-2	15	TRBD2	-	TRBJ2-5	CASSQLAGGPETQYF	TGTGCCAGCAGCCAACTAGCGGGGGGGCCGGAGACCCAGTACTTC